This entry lists 9 T cell receptor beta chains sequenced from one sample in a study of CD8 T cells in Susac syndrome. Reverse transcription of roughly 0.45 to 1 ug RNA was carried out with random hexamers. TCRdb re-called the immunoSEQ multiplex PCR reads through MiXCR, storing one row per CDR3 protein. The sample lists about 100,000 distinct CDR3 sequences; approximately 95% were seen once. The material sequenced was CD8+ T cells from PBMCs. The receptors originated from a human donor with Susac syndrome.

The rearrangement uses TRBV3-1 and TRBJ2-3; unclear D gene. The germline CDR1 and CDR2 sequences are LGHDT and YNNKEL (reference sequence). The CDR3 consists of 12 residues. The V end was cut by 2 bases, the J end by 0 bases, with 0 bases between. CDR3 protein: CASSQSTDTQYF. The CDR3 DNA sequence: TGTGCCAGCAGCCAAAGCACAGATACGCAGTATTTT.

The genes are TRBV5-1 and TRBJ2-2; D is unresolved. Germline V gene sequence: CDR1 SGHRS, CDR2 YFSETQ. V gave up 0 bases and J gave up 1 base, with 7 bases separating them. The CDR3 runs to 15 residues. CDR3 DNA sequence: TGCGCCAGCAGCTTGGGACACCTGAACACCGGGGAGCTGTTTTTT. Residues: CASSLGHLNTGELFF.

This clonotype was seen a single time. The chain couples TRBV11-2 to TRBJ2-7; 8 bases line up with TRBD1. CDR1 and CDR2 (germline): SGHAT, FQNNGV. The CDR3 consists of 18 residues. Trimming removed 6 bases from V and 4 bases from J; junction bases left unmatched: 20. The CDR3 protein is CASSPQLAGGAEVYEQYF. CDR3 sequence (DNA): TGTGCCAGCAGTCCTCAGCTTGCAGGGGGCGCAGAGGTTTACGAGCAGTACTTC. The full variable domain, with the rest looked up from reference TRBV11-2 and TRBJ2-7, is EAGVAQSPRYKIIEKRQSVAFWCNPISGHATLYWYQQILGQGPKLLIQFQNNGVVDDSQLPKDRFSAERLKGVDSTLKIQPAKLEDSAVYLCASSPQLAGGAEVYEQYFGPGTRLTVT.

The genes are TRBV20-1 and TRBJ1-2; D is ambiguous. Per germline, CDR1 DFQATT and CDR2 SNEGSKA (reference sequence). This CDR3 contains 10 residues. The V and J ends lost 3 bases and 3 bases respectively, with 2 bases between them. In DNA form, the CDR3 reads TGCAGTGCTAGCGACTATGGCTACACCTTC. Its protein product is CSASDYGYTF.

This clonotype was detected once. DNA of the CDR3: TGTGCCAGTAGTATCAGCGGTACTATCTCTGGAAACACCATATATTTT. Encoded protein: CASSISGTISGNTIYF. The genes are TRBV19 and TRBJ1-3; D gene unclear. V lost 3 bases and J 0 bases, leaving 12 bases between the germline ends. The germline CDR1 and CDR2 sequences are LNHDA and SQIVND (reference sequence). This CDR3 is built from 16 residues.

The count of this clonotype is one. J is TRBJ1-1 and V is TRBV7-3, with unresolved D. Germline loops: CDR1 SGHTA, CDR2 FQGTGA. This CDR3 is 15 amino acids long. The germline V and J ends were trimmed by 3 bases and 1 base, with 12 bases remaining between them. CDR3 protein: CASSFPPPSNTEAFF. The CDR3 nucleotides read TGTGCCAGCAGCTTCCCACCCCCATCGAACACTGAAGCTTTCTTT.

This chain joins TRBV3-1 and TRBJ1-4; D unclear. Trimming took off 0 bases at V and 12 bases at J, with 8 bases between the two ends. CDR3 length equals 12 residues. CDR1 LGHDT and CDR2 YNNKEL come from the germline V gene (reference sequence). DNA for the CDR3: TGTGCCAGCAGCCAAGAAGGAATAGAACTGTTTTTT. Protein: CASSQEGIELFF. Using reference TRBV3-1 and TRBJ1-4 for the parts outside the CDR3, the full variable domain is DTAVSQTPKYLVTQMGNDKSIKCEQNLGHDTMYWYKQDSKKFLKIMFSYNNKELIINETVPNRFSPKSPDKAHLNLHINSLELGDSAVYFCASSQEGIELFFGSGTQLSVL.

The rearrangement uses TRBV29-1 and TRBJ2-1, with 9 nucleotides matching TRBD2. V was clipped by 6 bases and J by 6 bases; unmatched bases: 6. Germline lookup yields CDR1 SQVTM and CDR2 ANQGSEA. The CDR3 sequence is 13 residues long. The CDR3: CSVGTAGGNEQFF. In DNA form, the CDR3 reads TGCAGCGTGGGGACAGCGGGGGGCAATGAGCAGTTCTTC.

This chain connects TRBV6-1 to TRBJ2-7, with 7 bases aligning to TRBD2. The CDR3 totals 16 residues. The germline V gene encodes CDR1 MNHNS and CDR2 SASEGT. With 1 base clipped from V and 0 bases from J, the junction kept 6 bases outside the gene matches. CDR3 nucleotide sequence: TGTGCCAGCAGTGAAGGTGGTCTAGCGGCCTCCTACGAGCAGTACTTC. Its translation is CASSEGGLAASYEQYF.